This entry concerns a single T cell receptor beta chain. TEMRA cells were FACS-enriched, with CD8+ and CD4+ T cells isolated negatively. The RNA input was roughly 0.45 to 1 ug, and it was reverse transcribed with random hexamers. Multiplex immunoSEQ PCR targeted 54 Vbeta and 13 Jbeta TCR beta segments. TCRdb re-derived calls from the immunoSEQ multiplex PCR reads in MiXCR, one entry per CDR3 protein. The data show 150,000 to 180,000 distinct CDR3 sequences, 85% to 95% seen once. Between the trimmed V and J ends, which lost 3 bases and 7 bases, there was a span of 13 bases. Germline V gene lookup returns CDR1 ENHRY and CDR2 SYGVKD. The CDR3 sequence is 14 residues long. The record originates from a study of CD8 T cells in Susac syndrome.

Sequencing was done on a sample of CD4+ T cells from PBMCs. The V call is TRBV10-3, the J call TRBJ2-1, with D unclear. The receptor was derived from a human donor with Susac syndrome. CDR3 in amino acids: CAISDLALGNEQFF. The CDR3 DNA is TGTGCCATCAGTGATCTGGCGCTGGGAAATGAGCAGTTCTTC.